The clone carrying this T cell receptor (beta chain) was counted between two and nine times. The sample belongs to a study of T-cell reconstitution after alpha-beta-depleted transplantation in children. The V gene lost 8 bases and the J gene lost 5 bases, with 13 bases spanning the gap. CDR3 size: 13 residues. Unique molecular identifiers were incorporated during preparation of the TCRbeta library. Each CDR3 protein is one row after TCRdb ran MiXCR on the PCR reads. Counted here are fewer than 700,000 distinct CDR3 sequences, roughly 13% occurring once; the ten biggest clones make up 2.2%. The sequence came from a male patient between 10 and 17 years old who had a stem cell transplant for acute myeloid leukemia, so the T cells may come from the graft donor. Sample: PBMCs, mostly from graft donor cells, taken 360 days after TCRalphabeta/CD19-depleted stem cell transplant. J is TRBJ2-1 and V is TRBV12-3 or TRBV12-4; tentatively, D is TRBD2 (5 bases). The CDR3 nucleotides read TGTGCCAGCTGTAGGAGGCTACACAATGAGCAGTTCTTC. It yields the protein CASCRRLHNEQFF.